This entry lists 3 T cell receptor beta chains sequenced from one sample in a study of blood T cells in healthy people across ages. It was with a sample-barcoded 5' primer and a J-beta primer mix that a second PCR of roughly 7 to 12 cycles was run. Via MiXCR, TCRdb re-called the 5' RACE reads, giving one row per CDR3 protein. The sample lists 1.5 million to 2 million distinct CDR3 sequences, roughly 27% occurring once. Specimen: blood. These receptors originate from a woman aged 25-40 years in good health.

This clonotype has more than one count but fewer than ten. V gene TRBV15 combines with J gene TRBJ1-2; perhaps TRBD1 as D (5 bases). Looked up from germline, CDR1 is LNHNV and CDR2 is YYDKDF (reference sequence). The CDR3 has 15 amino acids. Trimming shortened V by 5 bases and J by 0 bases, and 13 bases separated the two germline ends. CDR3 in amino acids: CATSQPGLANYGYTF. In DNA form, the CDR3 reads TGTGCCACCAGCCAGCCAGGGTTAGCTAACTATGGCTACACCTTC.

Only a few counts were recorded for this clonotype. This may be a read error, as it is one base from a much larger clone. The chain has TRBV6-5 and TRBJ2-1; D possibly corresponds to TRBD2 (5 bases). CDR3 length equals 14 residues. V lost 4 bases and J 9 bases, leaving 16 bases between the germline ends. Germline CDR1 and CDR2: MNHEY and SVGAGI. The DNA for the CDR3 is TGTGCCAGCAGTTTACCGGGATCGACGAGTGAGCAGTTCTTC. It yields the protein CASSLPGSTSEQFF.

The chain joins TRBV2 to TRBJ2-7; weak D call: TRBD2 (6 bases). Trimming pared 8 bases from V and 6 bases from J, leaving 17 bases between. Looked up from germline, CDR1 is SNHLY and CDR2 is FYNNEI. CDR3 length: 13 amino acids. The CDR3 DNA reads as TGTGCCAGCGCGAGGCAGGGAGGCCGCGAGCAGTACTTC. Amino acids: CASARQGGREQYF.